Each of the 2 T cell receptor beta chains below was sequenced from the same sample in a study of T-cell memory formation after mild COVID-19. In TCRdb, the 5' RACE reads were re-called with MiXCR into one record per CDR3 protein. The table records over 45,000 distinct CDR3 sequences, 9.3% of them present only once. Sequenced material: PBMCs or a T cell subset sorted from them (not recorded which). All receptors come from an adult woman who had mild COVID-19 (a few samples of this study predate the infection). Cell type and time point are not known.

The gene calls are TRBV6-1 and TRBJ1-5; D perhaps matches TRBD1 (5 bases). Trimming pared 7 bases from V and 5 bases from J, leaving 18 bases between. This CDR3 comprises 15 residues. The germline CDR1 and CDR2 sequences are MNHNS and SASEGT. Written as DNA, the CDR3 is TGTGCCAGCACCCTAGAGATGACAGCTTATCAGCCCCAGCATTTT. As protein: CASTLEMTAYQPQHF.

This chain connects TRBV7-2 to TRBJ2-5; 8 bases align to TRBD2. V gave up 2 bases and J gave up 5 bases; unmatched junction bases: 13. Germline V gene lookup returns CDR1 SGHTA and CDR2 FQGNSA. The CDR3 extends over 17 amino acids. The CDR3 DNA is TGTGCCAGCAGCTTATGGCCGACGGGAGGGCCGGGGGAGACCCAGTACTTC. Encoded protein: CASSLWPTGGPGETQYF.